This TCR beta chain was recorded in a study of early T cells in non-severe SARS-CoV-2 infection. Study context: Sequencing was performed on bulk RNA from unsorted whole blood, leaving chains unpaired.

This clonotype was recorded once. Its matching antigen is unknown. Each cDNA molecule carried a unique molecular identifier. Each CDR3 protein is one row after TCRdb ran MiXCR on the 5' RACE reads. The sample includes more than 65,000 distinct CDR3 sequences, 12% of them seen just once. Study-wide findings and caveats: There was a bias toward anti-spike CD8 responses in VDJdb matching, which missed private and CD4 specificities.

The V end was cut by 6 bases, the J end by 3 bases, with 9 bases between. Germline lookup yields CDR1 SGHDN and CDR2 FVKESK. The CDR3 totals 12 residues. The sequence was collected from an adult who was a healthcare worker with PCR-confirmed SARS-CoV-2 infection or an uninfected control (not recorded which). The sample consisted of whole blood, taken at baseline. This chain connects TRBV14 to TRBJ2-7; D gene uncertain. This CDR3 reads CASRSNSYEQYF. CDR3 DNA: TGTGCCAGCAGGTCTAATAGCTACGAGCAGTACTTC.